This T cell receptor beta chain was profiled in a study of control samples from healthy donors and cancer patients (dated by TCRdb to 2018 to 2021). Receptor amplification or capture employed the immunoSEQ multiplex PCR assay. TCRdb retrieved this table from immuneACCESS and kept in-frame rearrangements only. Not all clones are present; in checked studies, unresolved V genes account for under half, and no reason is known for the remainder. This sample comprises more than 95,000 clones, roughly nine tenths of them detected only once. The ten biggest clones cover around 1.1% of the sample. Based on its abundance in the sample, this clone is medium-sized (0.01 to 0.1%). The clone's antigen remains unknown. Nothing much larger sits one base from this clone, and base qualities are not available. V is cut by 4 bases and J by 3 bases, and the space between the germline ends is 13 bases. The CDR3 sequence holds 16 residues, the cysteine and phenylalanine included. CDR3 DNA only is kept here, 48 bases in frame from base 1. The germline V gene encodes CDR1 KGHSH and CDR2 LQKENI.

The specimen was PBMCs. The V and J genes are TRBV18 and TRBJ1-6; the D gene cannot be resolved reliably. The receptor's source is a woman in her 50s with colorectal cancer. The CDR3 here reads CASSLGWRNYNSPLHF. The sequence in DNA is TGTGCCAGCTCACTCGGTTGGCGAAACTATAATTCACCCCTCCACTTT.